This T cell receptor (beta chain) was observed in a study of cytomegalovirus exposure and HLA in healthy donors. General study results and limits: Published work reported that the classifier diagnosed cytomegalovirus status with high specificity and sensitivity. At a 0.05 false discovery rate, a later analysis found over 15,000 TCR beta sequences to be associated with HLA alleles. In a later analysis, the majority of CMV-associated beta chains seemingly showed HLA restriction.

Primers: 60 Vbeta forward and 13 Jbeta reverse. Produced via immunoSEQ multiplex PCR; TCRdb's table is partial and in-frame only. The profile shows 150,000 to 200,000 clones, roughly four fifths of them singletons. Note on this clone: Its antigen is not known.

Trimming left V 2 bases short and J 3 bases short, with 11 bases between. Germline CDR1 MNHEY, CDR2 SMNVEV (reference sequence). The CDR3 is made up of 16 amino acids. The V gene is TRBV27, the J gene TRBJ1-6, with no clear D. This TCR derives from a man aged 18 to 30 in good health and CMV-seronegative. What was sequenced was PBMCs. For the CDR3, the DNA is TGTGCCAGCAGTTTACTTCCAGTAAGCTATAATTCACCCCTCCACTTT. It encodes CASSLLPVSYNSPLHF.